Following are 21 T cell receptor beta chains from one sample sequenced in a study of OX40 agonist ivuxolimab in advanced cancers. Measured with immunoSEQ multiplex PCR; TCRdb has only the in-frame clones, and not every one. The profile shows fewer than 25,000 clones, 83% of them singletons. The sequenced sample was CD4+ or CD8+ T cells sorted from blood, obtained in a trial of the OX40 agonist ivuxolimab. The receptors were gathered from an adult with an advanced solid tumor such as melanoma, head and neck, liver or kidney cancer.

This sequence joins TRBV19 and TRBJ2-1; D is undetermined. CDR3 length: 15 amino acids. Trimming pared 6 bases from V and 3 bases from J, leaving 15 bases between. Germline V gene data show CDR1 as LNHDA and CDR2 as SQIVND (reference sequence). CDR3 DNA: TGTGCCAGTAGCCCTGAGAAGTTCTACTACAATGAGCAGTTCTTC. This encodes CASSPEKFYYNEQFF. Complete variable domain (other parts from reference TRBV19 and TRBJ2-1): DGGITQSPKYLFRKEGQNVTLSCEQNLNHDAMYWYRQDPGQGLRLIYYSQIVNDFQKGDIAEGYSVSREKKESFPLTVTSAQKNPTAFYLCASSPEKFYYNEQFFGPGTRLTVL.

The CDR3 bases are TGTGCCAGTAGTACGTCCCTTTCGGGGCGCAAGGAAAAACTGTTTTTT. Its protein product is CASSTSLSGRKEKLFF. This chain links TRBV19 with TRBJ1-4; D might be TRBD1 (5 bases). The CDR3 extends over 16 amino acids. Germline V gene data show CDR1 as LNHDA and CDR2 as SQIVND (reference sequence). Trimming left V 4 bases short and J 8 bases short, with 20 bases between.

The V gene is TRBV4-1, the J gene TRBJ1-5; TRBD1 matches 7 bases. The germline gives CDR1 MGHRA, CDR2 YSYEKL. CDR3 length: 19 amino acids. The J segment lost 0 bases and the V segment lost 2 bases, leaving 13 bases of the junction unmatched. For the CDR3, the DNA is TGCGCCAGCAGCCAACATTTGGGGGGACAGCCCTATAGCAATCAGCCCCAGCATTTT. This translates into CASSQHLGGQPYSNQPQHF.

This clone is a singleton in its sample. One junction end does not reproduce the germline sequence, and a read error may be involved. The chain employs TRBV9 and TRBJ1-1, with D maybe TRBD1 (5 bases). Germline V CDR1 and CDR2: SGDLS, YYNGEE. The CDR3 contains 19 residues. The CDR3 sequence: CASTVLTGTLPGGNTEAFF. The CDR3 nucleotides are TGTGCCAGCACCGTATTAACCGGGACGCTCCCTGGGGGGAACACTGAAGCTTTCTTT.

This chain links TRBV27 with TRBJ2-1; D possibly uses TRBD1 or TRBD2 (6 bases each). The CDR3 extends over 16 amino acids. Germline V CDR1 and CDR2: MNHEY, SMNVEV (reference sequence). Trimming cost V 4 bases and J 5 bases, with 18 bases left between them. CDR3 coding DNA: TGTGCCAGCAGTTCCGGAGCGAGGGGGGCCCACAATGAGCAGTTCTTC. Its translation: CASSSGARGAHNEQFF.

By frequency in the sample, this clone is medium-sized. DNA for the CDR3: TGTGCCAGCAGCTTTACGACTAACTATGGCTACACCTTC. It yields the protein CASSFTTNYGYTF. The chain is built from TRBV7-9 and TRBJ1-2; D is uncertain. From germline, CDR1 is SEHNR and CDR2 FQNEAQ (reference sequence). This CDR3 is 13 amino acids long. Trimming took off 3 bases at V and 0 bases at J, with 5 bases between the two ends.

The CDR3 protein is CASSLGQGAYNEQFF. CDR3 in DNA: TGCGCCAGCAGCCTAGGACAGGGGGCCTACAATGAGCAGTTCTTC. The chain employs TRBV4-3 and TRBJ2-1; the match to TRBD1 covers 10 bases. CDR1 and CDR2 (germline): LGHNA, YSLEER. The V segment lost 4 bases and the J segment 2 bases; nucleotides outside the gene matches: 2. The CDR3 runs 15 residues.

CDR3 region: CASSVEGLVQETQYF. As DNA, the CDR3 is TGTGCCAGCAGCGTAGAGGGACTAGTGCAAGAGACCCAGTACTTC. The chain links TRBV9 to TRBJ2-5, with 8 nucleotides matching TRBD2. Germline assignment: CDR1 SGDLS and CDR2 YYNGEE. J lost 2 bases, V lost 0 bases, and 3 bases had no gene match. This CDR3 has 15 residues.

The genes are TRBV7-9 and TRBJ2-1; unclear D gene. Looked up from germline, CDR1 is SEHNR and CDR2 is FQNEAQ (reference sequence). CDR3 length: 12 amino acids. Trimming removed 5 bases at V and 8 bases at J, with 10 bases between. The CDR3 DNA reads TGTGCCAGCAGCGCCCTGAGGTATGAGCAGTTCTTC. Residues: CASSALRYEQFF.

The chain has TRBV11-2 and TRBJ2-7; weak D call: TRBD2 (5 bases). The ends were cut back, 5 bases at V and 3 bases at J, with 17 bases in the middle. The CDR3 loop spans 15 amino acids. Germline values: CDR1 SGHAT, CDR2 FQNNGV. This chain's CDR3 is CASSPGVGEGYEQYF. CDR3 nucleotide sequence: TGTGCCAGCAGCCCCGGGGTGGGTGAAGGCTACGAGCAGTACTTC.

J is TRBJ1-2 and V is TRBV27; tentative D call: TRBD1 (5 bases). This CDR3 has 14 amino acids. CDR1 is MNHEY and CDR2 is SMNVEV in the germline V gene (reference sequence). The ends were cut back, 6 bases at V and 3 bases at J, with 14 bases in the middle. CDR3 DNA: TGTGCCAGCAGCGCCAGTCAGGGTTACTATGGCTACACCTTC. This sequence encodes CASSASQGYYGYTF.

The chain carries TRBV9 and TRBJ1-1; no definite D call. Between the trimmed V and J ends, which lost 0 bases and 1 base, there was a span of 10 bases. Germline CDR1 and CDR2: SGDLS and YYNGEE. The length of the CDR3 is 15 residues. The CDR3 sequence is CASSVEWSRNTEAFF. CDR3 nucleotide sequence: TGTGCCAGCAGCGTAGAGTGGTCCAGGAACACTGAAGCTTTCTTT.

On this clone itself: This specimen includes other DNA sequences encoding the same CDR3. The genes are TRBV5-4 and TRBJ1-1; TRBD1 matches at 7 bases. The V gene end was trimmed by 3 bases and the J gene end by 0 bases; junction bases not matched to a gene: 2. Per germline, CDR1 SGHNT and CDR2 YYREEE (reference sequence). This CDR3 contains 14 residues. CDR3 residues: CASSWGQMNTEAFF. CDR3 in DNA: TGTGCCAGCAGCTGGGGACAGATGAACACTGAAGCTTTCTTT.

This clone was counted a few times. The chain couples TRBV7-6 to TRBJ1-1, with D possibly TRBD1 on 5 matching bases. The CDR3 is 13 residues long. Germline lookup yields CDR1 SGHVS and CDR2 FNYEAQ. Trimming removed 5 bases at V and 1 base at J, with 8 bases between. CDR3 sequence: CASSAGQNTEAFF. DNA of the CDR3: TGTGCCAGCAGCGCAGGGCAGAACACTGAAGCTTTCTTT.

The rearrangement joins TRBV7-9 to TRBJ2-4; 10 positions match TRBD1. Germline V gene lookup returns CDR1 SEHNR and CDR2 FQNEAQ (reference sequence). J gave up 2 bases and V 5 bases, and 6 bases lay outside the gene matches. CDR3 length: 16 amino acids. For the CDR3, the DNA is TGTGCCAGCAGCATAGGGACAGGGGTAACCAAAAACATTCAGTACTTC. Its translation is CASSIGTGVTKNIQYF.

The genes are TRBV7-3 and TRBJ1-1, with 10 positions matching TRBD1. CDR3 length equals 13 residues. Per germline, CDR1 SGHTA and CDR2 FQGTGA. V was clipped by 3 bases and J by 7 bases; unmatched bases: 2. The CDR3 DNA sequence: TGTGCCAGCAGCTTGGGACAGGGGCGTGAAGCTTTCTTT. Translating it yields CASSLGQGREAFF.

The rearrangement uses TRBV4-1 and TRBJ2-2; no reliable D call. The CDR3 sequence is 15 residues long. Germline CDR1 and CDR2: MGHRA and YSYEKL. Trimming stripped 2 bases from V and 1 base from J, with 8 bases between. The CDR3 bases are TGCGCCAGCAGCCAATACTGGGGGAACACCGGGGAGCTGTTTTTT. This gives the protein CASSQYWGNTGELFF.

V and J are TRBV27 and TRBJ1-5; 8 bases align to TRBD1. The CDR3 spans 12 residues. With 8 bases clipped from V and 6 bases from J, the junction kept 3 bases outside the gene matches. Germline V gene data show CDR1 as MNHEY and CDR2 as SMNVEV (reference sequence). CDR3 DNA: TGTGCCAGCGGACAGGGAGCTCAGCCCCAGCATTTT. Protein product: CASGQGAQPQHF.

V usage is TRBV6-5 and J usage is TRBJ2-5, with 8 bases fitting TRBD1. The DNA matches TRBJ2-7 better at its end, which makes the J call doubtful. CDR1 MNHEY and CDR2 SVGAGI come from the germline V gene. The CDR3 is made up of 15 amino acids. The CDR3 loop reads CASSYYRDRHYEQYF. The CDR3 region has the DNA TGTGCCAGCAGTTACTACCGGGACAGGCACTACGAGCAGTACTTC.

The V gene is TRBV6-5, the J gene TRBJ2-2; TRBD1 matches at 8 bases. The CDR3 has 15 amino acids. V shed 2 bases, J shed 1 base, and the junction held 0 bases outside the gene matches. The germline V gene encodes CDR1 MNHEY and CDR2 SVGAGI. CDR3: CASSYGTGNTGELFF. The CDR3 nucleotides read TGTGCCAGCAGTTACGGGACAGGGAACACCGGGGAGCTGTTTTTT.

The gene calls are TRBV25-1 and TRBJ2-2; 10 bases match TRBD1. Germline CDR1 reads MGHDK; CDR2 reads SYGVNS. With V trimmed by 3 bases and J by 7 bases, 5 bases remained unmatched. CDR3 length: 15 amino acids. The CDR3 spells CASSEWDRGFGELFF. CDR3 coding DNA: TGTGCCAGCAGTGAGTGGGACAGGGGTTTCGGGGAGCTGTTTTTT. Combining the CDR3 with reference TRBV25-1 and TRBJ2-2 gives the whole variable domain EADIYQTPRYLVIGTGKKITLECSQTMGHDKMYWYQQDPGMELHLIHYSYGVNSTEKGDLSSESTVSRIRTEHFPLTLESARPSHTSQYLCASSEWDRGFGELFFGEGSRLTVL.